Below are 9 T cell receptor beta chains sequenced from a single sample in a study of T cells in Graves' hyperthyroidism and ophthalmopathy. Amplification yielded TCR beta CDR3 regions, with RNA transcripts as the source. First-round RT-PCR with HTBI primers amplified the TCR CDR3 region. TCRdb itself ran the multiplex PCR reads through MiXCR, one entry per CDR3 protein. The table has about 370,000 distinct CDR3 sequences, around 15% seen once. Sequencing used blood. All receptors derive from a woman aged 55-70 years with Graves' ophthalmopathy.

The V gene is TRBV19, the J gene TRBJ2-1, with D tentatively TRBD1 or TRBD2 (5 bases each). Germline V gene lookup returns CDR1 LNHDA and CDR2 SQIVND (reference sequence). The V and J ends lost 5 bases and 0 bases respectively, with 14 bases between them. The CDR3 consists of 16 residues. The CDR3 DNA sequence: TGTGCCAGTAGTTTCCGGGACGTGAGCTCCTACAATGAGCAGTTCTTC. It translates to CASSFRDVSSYNEQFF.

This clonotype was seen a handful of times. V is TRBV14 and J is TRBJ2-3; D gene uncertain. CDR1 SGHDN and CDR2 FVKESK come from the germline V gene. This CDR3 has 14 amino acids. Trimming removed 6 bases at V and 1 base at J, with 11 bases between. DNA for the CDR3: TGTGCCAGCAGTCGGACGTACGGCACAGATACGCAGTATTTT. Protein sequence: CASSRTYGTDTQYF.

This clonotype was seen repeatedly, ten times or more. V gene TRBV5-5 combines with J gene TRBJ2-5, with 7 bases identical to TRBD2. The CDR3 spans 17 residues. Trimming removed 4 bases from V and 2 bases from J; junction bases left unmatched: 14. The germline gives CDR1 SGHKS, CDR2 YYEKEE (reference sequence). The DNA of the CDR3 is TGTGCCAGCAGCAGGGGAGGGAGTAGCGGAGGACAAGAGACCCAGTACTTC. Translated: CASSRGGSSGGQETQYF.

Many counts were recorded for this clonotype. This chain uses TRBV28 with TRBJ2-3; D is possibly TRBD1 (6 bases). Trimming removed 5 bases at V and 4 bases at J, with 19 bases between. CDR1 is MDHEN and CDR2 is SYDVKM in the germline V gene. This CDR3 region has 16 residues. The CDR3 DNA is TGTGCCAGCAGTCCGTACAGGGTTAAGGTTTCAGATACGCAGTATTTT. This translates into CASSPYRVKVSDTQYF.

This clonotype showed up many times. The V call is TRBV20-1, the J call TRBJ1-1; TRBD1 matches 12 bases. The CDR3 spans 13 residues. V dropped 0 bases and J dropped 10; count of bases not matched to a gene: 3. CDR1 is DFQATT and CDR2 is SNEGSKA in the germline V gene (reference sequence). The DNA of the CDR3 is TGCAGTGCTAGAGATGGGACAGGGGGCTTAGCTTTCTTT. The encoded protein is CSARDGTGGLAFF.

In the case of this clonotype: With a much larger clone just one base away, this may be a read error. The rearrangement joins TRBV11-2 to TRBJ2-2; the match to TRBD2 covers 11 bases. The CDR3 runs to 18 residues. The germline CDR1 and CDR2 sequences are SGHAT and FQNNGV. Here the CDR3 reads CASIQGLTSGSIGGKLFF. CDR3 bases: TGTGCCAGCATCCAGGGGCTCACTAGCGGGAGTATTGGCGGGAAGCTGTTTTTT.

This clonotype was seen many times. J is TRBJ2-5 and V is TRBV20-1; TRBD1 is a possible D gene (5 bases). This CDR3 contains 13 residues. Germline CDR1 is DFQATT and CDR2 is SNEGSKA (reference sequence). V was clipped by 3 bases and J by 5 bases, with 13 bases between them. CDR3 amino acids: CSASEGARETQYF. The CDR3 bases are TGCAGTGCTAGCGAAGGGGCGCGGGAGACCCAGTACTTC.

This clonotype was counted many times. This chain uses TRBV5-1 with TRBJ1-1; D gene uncertain. Trimming shortened V by 1 base and J by 1 base, and 14 bases separated the two germline ends. This CDR3 has 16 residues. Germline CDR1 reads SGHRS; CDR2 reads YFSETQ. The CDR3 region is CASSLSWGGRNTEAFF. The CDR3 DNA sequence: TGCGCCAGCAGCTTGTCCTGGGGTGGAAGGAACACTGAAGCTTTCTTT.

In nucleotides, the CDR3 is TGTGCCAGTAGTCAGGAGACTACCTACGAGCAGTACTTC. Its translation is CASSQETTYEQYF. V and J are TRBV19 and TRBJ2-7, with D possibly TRBD2 on 5 matching bases. The CDR3 is made up of 13 amino acids. The germline CDR1 and CDR2 sequences are LNHDA and SQIVND (reference sequence). V was clipped by 5 bases and J by 2 bases, with 10 bases between them.